This TCR beta chain appears in the sequencing data of a study of cytomegalovirus exposure and HLA in healthy donors. Primers included in the PCR were 60 Vbeta and 13 Jbeta primers. Method: immunoSEQ multiplex PCR; TCRdb's copy keeps in-frame clones and lacks some. The data contain approximately 160,000 clones, around four fifths of them seen just once; the ten biggest clones take up 9.5% to 10%. This CDR3 comprises 12 residues. Trimming removed 3 bases from V and 4 bases from J, with 7 bases in between. Germline values: CDR1 SGDLS, CDR2 YYNGEE. The J gene is TRBJ1-2, the V gene TRBV9; D might be TRBD1 (5 bases). The TCR sequence derives from a man younger than 35 in good health and CMV-seropositive. Sample: PBMCs. CDR3: CASSATAYGYTF. In DNA form, the CDR3 reads TGTGCCAGCAGCGCGACAGCCTATGGCTACACCTTC. Variable domain in full (rest from reference TRBV9 and TRBJ1-2): DSGVTQTPKHLITATGQRVTLRCSPRSGDLSVYWYQQSLDQGLQFLIQYYNGEERAKGNILERFSAQQFPDLHSELNLSSLELGDSALYFCASSATAYGYTFGSGTRLTVV.